This TCR beta chain was identified in a study of cytotoxic CD8 clonotypes in ibrutinib-treated CLL. Sequenced by immunoSEQ multiplex PCR; TCRdb stores in-frame clones only, minus some. The sample contains just under 70,000 clones, more than 60% of which appear only once. Sequenced here: PBMCs, sampled after 12 months of ibrutinib treatment. This sequence originates from a human donor with chronic lymphocytic leukemia.

The CDR3 here is CATSRADLSAGDRQFF. The CDR3 DNA reads TGTGCCACCAGCAGAGCCGACCTGTCGGCGGGGGACAGACAGTTCTTC. J is TRBJ2-1 and V is TRBV15, with D perhaps TRBD1 or TRBD2 (7 bases each). Trimming cost V 1 base and J 13 bases, with 23 bases left between them. The germline V gene encodes CDR1 LNHNV and CDR2 YYDKDF (reference sequence). The CDR3 runs to 16 residues.